One and the same sample provided the 19 T cell receptor beta chains below, sequenced in a study of regulatory T cells in long-lasting Graves disease. Time point defined: newly diagnosed GD, antithyroid drugs for less than 3 months. From PBMCs, RNA was extracted and then used to make the TCR library. For TCR beta, libraries came from iRepertoire HTBI primers and Arm-PCR of CDR3 regions. TCRdb re-called the multiplex PCR reads with MiXCR, one entry per CDR3 protein. Among about 420,000 distinct CDR3 sequences listed, roughly 17% were seen once. The data also belong to a second study, concerning T cells in Graves' hyperthyroidism and ophthalmopathy.

This specimen was peripheral blood mononuclear cells (PBMCs), taken at new diagnosis, from a patient treated with antithyroid drugs. The receptors were sampled from a woman under 30 with Graves disease.

This clonotype was seen repeatedly, ten times or more. The V gene is TRBV7-3, the J gene TRBJ1-1; possibly TRBD1 for D (5 bases). This CDR3 has 13 amino acids. CDR1 SGHTA and CDR2 FQGTGA come from the germline V gene. The V and J ends lost 2 bases and 6 bases respectively, with 10 bases between them. The CDR3 DNA is TGTGCCAGCAGCTTAGTGGGGGAAGCTGAAGCTTTCTTT. Translation: CASSLVGEAEAFF.

This clonotype was detected ten times or more. The J gene is TRBJ2-7, the V gene TRBV3-1; TRBD2 might be the D (6 bases). Trimming removed 1 base from V and 0 bases from J, with 7 bases in between. This CDR3 has 14 residues. CDR1 is LGHDT, CDR2 YNNKEL, per germline (reference sequence). The CDR3 here is CASSQVGGSYEQYF. The CDR3 nucleotides are TGTGCCAGCAGCCAAGTGGGGGGCTCCTACGAGCAGTACTTC.

The CDR3 loop is CASSPLNPKVAGEDTQYF. The CDR3, as DNA: TGTGCCAGCAGTCCCCTCAACCCTAAGGTAGCGGGAGAAGATACGCAGTATTTT. The V and J genes are TRBV27 and TRBJ2-3, with TRBD2 matching 9 bases. In germline, CDR1 is MNHEY, CDR2 SMNVEV (reference sequence). This CDR3 region has 18 residues. V lost 5 bases, J lost 5 bases, and 17 bases stayed unmatched.

This chain links TRBV9 with TRBJ2-5; 8 nucleotides agree with TRBD2. The CDR3 spans 15 residues. The trim removed 2 bases at V and 5 bases at J, leaving 8 bases unmatched. Germline CDR1 is SGDLS and CDR2 is YYNGEE. The CDR3 nucleotides are TGTGCCAGCAGCGTCGCCGGGACTAGTGGGGAGACCCAGTACTTC. Amino acid sequence: CASSVAGTSGETQYF. The whole variable domain, filled in from reference TRBV9 and TRBJ2-5, reads DSGVTQTPKHLITATGQRVTLRCSPRSGDLSVYWYQQSLDQGLQFLIQYYNGEERAKGNILERFSAQQFPDLHSELNLSSLELGDSALYFCASSVAGTSGETQYFGPGTRLLVL.

This clonotype was observed many times. The chain carries TRBV28 and TRBJ2-3; D assignment may be TRBD1 or TRBD2 (5 bases each). In germline, CDR1 is MDHEN, CDR2 SYDVKM. The CDR3 length is 12 residues. CDR3 nucleotides: TGTGCGAGCCTTGGGGGTGCAGATACGCAGTATTTT. It yields the protein CASLGGADTQYF.

This clonotype was recorded a few times. This chain uses TRBV6-9 with TRBJ1-1; TRBD1 aligns across 9 bases. The CDR3 is 17 residues long. V lost 4 bases, J lost 1 base, and 10 bases stayed unmatched. Germline V gene lookup returns CDR1 MNHGY and CDR2 SVAAGI. The CDR3 protein is CASSSVGTGWKNTEAFF. As DNA, the CDR3 is TGTGCCAGCAGTTCGGTGGGGACAGGGTGGAAGAACACTGAAGCTTTCTTT.

This sequence joins TRBV5-1 and TRBJ2-3; the D gene is possibly TRBD1 (6 bases). The germline V gene has CDR1 SGHRS and CDR2 YFSETQ. The ends were cut back, 4 bases at V and 6 bases at J, with 18 bases in the middle. The CDR3 spans 15 residues. CDR3 in amino acids: CASSVGVGAGDTQYF. CDR3 coding DNA: TGCGCCAGCAGCGTAGGCGTGGGGGCTGGTGATACGCAGTATTTT.

In this sample, this clonotype turned up a few times. The chain is built from TRBV10-3 and TRBJ1-1; no clear D. This CDR3 has 13 amino acids. Germline V gives CDR1 ENHRY, CDR2 SYGVKD. Trimming removed 0 bases at V and 4 bases at J, with 6 bases between. The CDR3 spells CAISESGVTEAFF. Written as DNA, the CDR3 is TGTGCCATCAGTGAGTCTGGGGTCACTGAAGCTTTCTTT.

Comments on this clonotype: One junction end disagrees with the germline gene, perhaps due to a read error. J is TRBJ2-6 and V is TRBV10-3; the D gene is possibly TRBD1 (5 bases). Germline CDR1 ENHRY, CDR2 SYGVKD. CDR3 length: 15 amino acids. The CDR3 bases are TGTACCATCAGTGAGACAGACTCTGGGGCCAACGTCCTGACTTTC. Its translation: CTISETDSGANVLTF.

This clonotype was recorded many times. V is TRBV11-2 and J is TRBJ2-3; TRBD2 aligns across 8 bases. CDR1 is SGHAT, CDR2 FQNNGV, per germline. Unmatched junction bases numbered 5, after V lost 4 bases and J lost 2 bases. CDR3 length: 15 amino acids. The DNA of the CDR3 is TGTGCCAGCAGCTCCCGACTAGCGCACACAGATACGCAGTATTTT. Its protein is CASSSRLAHTDTQYF.

This clonotype was detected ten times or more. The V and J genes are TRBV7-6 and TRBJ2-1; no firm D call. CDR3 length equals 14 residues. Germline assignment: CDR1 SGHVS and CDR2 FNYEAQ. Trimming pared 1 base from V and 5 bases from J, leaving 9 bases between. The CDR3: CASSLVANHNEQFF. Here the CDR3 DNA reads TGTGCCAGCAGCTTAGTGGCTAATCACAATGAGCAGTTCTTC.

This clonotype has just a few counts. CDR3 region: CASSFHPGTGINEQYF. The CDR3 bases are TGTGCCAGCAGCTTCCACCCCGGGACAGGGATCAACGAGCAGTACTTC. The chain joins TRBV11-2 to TRBJ2-7; TRBD1 matches at 9 bases. This CDR3 has 16 amino acids. Germline assignment: CDR1 SGHAT and CDR2 FQNNGV. V shed 3 bases and J 5 bases; nucleotides not matched to a gene: 11.

This clonotype was picked up many times. The rearrangement uses TRBV20-1 and TRBJ2-1; the D is unclear. CDR1 and CDR2 (germline): DFQATT, SNEGSKA (reference sequence). The CDR3 consists of 13 residues. V was pared by 4 bases and J by 0 bases, with 7 bases between. The CDR3 here is CSANPSSYNEQFF. The CDR3, as DNA: TGCAGTGCTAACCCTAGCTCCTACAATGAGCAGTTCTTC.

This chain connects TRBV25-1 to TRBJ2-7; unclear D gene. V was clipped by 2 bases and J by 5 bases, with 16 bases between them. Per the germline V gene, CDR1 is MGHDK and CDR2 is SYGVNS. The CDR3 contains 15 residues. The CDR3 protein is CASSETADSNDEQYF. For the CDR3, the DNA is TGTGCCAGCAGTGAAACAGCTGATAGCAACGACGAGCAGTACTTC.

This chain links TRBV29-1 with TRBJ2-3; 7 bases align to TRBD1. The ends lost 6 bases at V and 11 bases at J; junction bases unmatched: 11. This CDR3 is built from 12 residues. Per the germline V gene, CDR1 is SQVTM and CDR2 is ANQGSEA. The CDR3 loop is CSVVETGLGQYF. The CDR3 nucleotides are TGCAGCGTGGTTGAGACAGGGCTTGGGCAGTATTTT.

On this clonotype: This likely stems from a read error, as it lies one base from a far larger clone. The rearrangement joins TRBV29-1 to TRBJ2-5, with 7 bases lining up with TRBD1. This CDR3 has 12 amino acids. In germline, CDR1 is SQVTM, CDR2 ANQGSEA. The V and J ends lost 1 base and 11 bases, in that order; junction bases with no gene match: 7. The CDR3 sequence: CSVEVTGNEQYF. CDR3 nucleotides: TGCAGCGTTGAAGTGACAGGGAATGAGCAGTACTTC. The variable domain in full, with the rest retrieved from reference TRBV29-1 and TRBJ2-5, is SAVISQKPSRDICQRGTSLTIQCQVDSQVTMMFWYRQQPGQSLTLIATANQGSEATYESGFVIDKFPISRPNLTFSTLTVSNMSPEDSSIYLCSVEVTGNEQYFGPGTRLLVL.

The V and J genes are TRBV3-1 and TRBJ2-7, with unresolved D. Per the germline V gene, CDR1 is LGHDT and CDR2 is YNNKEL (reference sequence). The CDR3 length is 11 residues. Between the trimmed V and J ends, which lost 4 bases and 7 bases, there was a span of 8 bases. The chain's CDR3 is CASSRLGEQYF. For the CDR3, the DNA is TGTGCCAGCAGCCGCCTTGGGGAGCAGTACTTC.

This clonotype was counted a few times. This rearrangement joins TRBV4-1 to TRBJ1-2; the match to TRBD1 covers 8 bases. The CDR3 extends over 15 amino acids. The J segment lost 3 bases and the V segment lost 4 bases, leaving 7 bases of the junction unmatched. Germline-derived CDR1 and CDR2 are MGHRA and YSYEKL. CDR3 region: CASSRGATGDYGYTF. The CDR3 nucleotides are TGCGCCAGCAGCCGGGGGGCGACAGGGGACTATGGCTACACCTTC.

This clonotype was detected ten times or more. The chain recombines TRBV2 with TRBJ2-3; TRBD2 agrees at 12 bases. This CDR3 spans 18 amino acids. V lost 6 bases to trimming and J lost 1 base; unmatched junction nucleotides: 11. The germline V gene has CDR1 SNHLY and CDR2 FYNNEI. The chain's CDR3 is CASRAGTSGRGGTDTQYF. CDR3 in DNA: TGTGCCAGCAGGGCCGGGACTAGCGGGCGTGGGGGCACAGATACGCAGTATTTT.